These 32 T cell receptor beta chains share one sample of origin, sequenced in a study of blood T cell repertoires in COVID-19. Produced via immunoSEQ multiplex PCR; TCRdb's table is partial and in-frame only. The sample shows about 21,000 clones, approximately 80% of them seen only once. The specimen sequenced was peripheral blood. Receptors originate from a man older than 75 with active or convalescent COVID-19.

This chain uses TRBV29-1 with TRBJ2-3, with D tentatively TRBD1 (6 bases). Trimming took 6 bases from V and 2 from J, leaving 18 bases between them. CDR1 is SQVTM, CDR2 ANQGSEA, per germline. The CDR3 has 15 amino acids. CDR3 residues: CSVSLDRTDTDTQYF. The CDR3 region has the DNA TGCAGCGTCTCCTTAGACAGGACGGACACAGATACGCAGTATTTT.

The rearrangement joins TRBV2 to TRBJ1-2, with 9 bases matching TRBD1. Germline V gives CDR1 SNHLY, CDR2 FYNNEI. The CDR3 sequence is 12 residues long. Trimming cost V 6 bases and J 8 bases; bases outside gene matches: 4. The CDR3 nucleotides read TGTGCCAGCAGGGACAGGGGAAAAGGCTACACCTTC. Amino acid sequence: CASRDRGKGYTF.

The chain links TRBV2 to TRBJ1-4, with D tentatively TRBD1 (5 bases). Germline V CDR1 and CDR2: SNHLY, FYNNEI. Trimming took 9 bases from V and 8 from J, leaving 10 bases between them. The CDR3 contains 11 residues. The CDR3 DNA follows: TGTGCCAGGGGGCTTAGAGAAAAACTGTTTTTT. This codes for CARGLREKLFF. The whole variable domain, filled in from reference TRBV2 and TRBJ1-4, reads EPEVTQTPSHQVTQMGQEVILRCVPISNHLYFYWYRQILGQKVEFLVSFYNNEISEKSEIFDDQFSVERPDGSNFTLKIRSTKLEDSAMYFCARGLREKLFFGSGTQLSVL.

CDR3 loop: CATERQGSNYGYTF. The CDR3 DNA sequence: TGTGCCACCGAACGACAGGGGTCTAACTATGGCTACACCTTC. The chain links TRBV28 to TRBJ1-2, with 8 bases fitting TRBD1. Germline-derived CDR1 and CDR2 are MDHEN and SYDVKM. Trimming removed 10 bases from V and 0 bases from J; junction bases left unmatched: 7. The CDR3 loop spans 14 amino acids.

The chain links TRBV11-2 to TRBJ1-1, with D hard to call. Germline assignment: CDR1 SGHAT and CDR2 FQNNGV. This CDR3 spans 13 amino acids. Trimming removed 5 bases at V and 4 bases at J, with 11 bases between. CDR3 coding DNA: TGTGCCAGCAGCGTCGGTCTTGGCACTGAAGCTTTCTTT. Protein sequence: CASSVGLGTEAFF.

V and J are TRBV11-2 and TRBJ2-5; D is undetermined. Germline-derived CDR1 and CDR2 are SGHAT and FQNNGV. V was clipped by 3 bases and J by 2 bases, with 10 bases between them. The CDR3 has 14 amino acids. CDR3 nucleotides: TGTGCCAGCAGCTTTTTAGACAAACAAGAGACCCAGTACTTC. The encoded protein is CASSFLDKQETQYF.

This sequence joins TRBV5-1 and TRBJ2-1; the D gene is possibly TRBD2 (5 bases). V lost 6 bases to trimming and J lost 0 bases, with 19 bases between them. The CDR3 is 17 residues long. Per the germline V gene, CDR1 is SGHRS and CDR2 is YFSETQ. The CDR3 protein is CASKAGGSVSSYNEQFF. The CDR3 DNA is TGCGCCAGCAAGGCAGGAGGTAGCGTGAGCTCCTACAATGAGCAGTTCTTC.

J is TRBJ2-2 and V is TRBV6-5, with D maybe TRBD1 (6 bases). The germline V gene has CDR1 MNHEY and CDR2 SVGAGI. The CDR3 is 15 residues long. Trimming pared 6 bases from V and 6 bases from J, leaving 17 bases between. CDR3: CASSRDTASSGELFF. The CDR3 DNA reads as TGTGCCAGCAGCCGGGACACCGCTTCGTCCGGGGAGCTGTTTTTT.

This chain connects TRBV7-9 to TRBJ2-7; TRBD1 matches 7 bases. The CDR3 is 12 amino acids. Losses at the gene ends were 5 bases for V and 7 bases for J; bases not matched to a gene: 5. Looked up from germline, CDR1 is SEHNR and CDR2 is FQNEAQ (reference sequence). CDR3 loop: CASSANRGEQYF. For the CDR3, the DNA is TGTGCCAGCAGCGCCAACAGGGGAGAGCAGTACTTC.

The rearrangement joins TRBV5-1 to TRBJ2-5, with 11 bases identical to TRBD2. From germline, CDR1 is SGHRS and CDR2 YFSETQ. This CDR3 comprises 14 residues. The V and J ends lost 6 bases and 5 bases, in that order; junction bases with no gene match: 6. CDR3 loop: CASTLAGGVETQYF. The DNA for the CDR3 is TGCGCCAGCACCCTAGCGGGAGGAGTGGAGACCCAGTACTTC. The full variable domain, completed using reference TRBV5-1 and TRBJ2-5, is KAGVTQTPRYLIKTRGQQVTLSCSPISGHRSVSWYQQTPGQGLQFLFEYFSETQRNKGNFPGRFSGRQFSNSRSEMNVSTLELGDSALYLCASTLAGGVETQYFGPGTRLLVL.

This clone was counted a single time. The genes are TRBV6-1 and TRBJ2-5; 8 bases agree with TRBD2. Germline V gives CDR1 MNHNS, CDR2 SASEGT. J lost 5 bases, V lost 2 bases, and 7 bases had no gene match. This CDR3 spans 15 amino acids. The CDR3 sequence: CASSEKTSARETQYF. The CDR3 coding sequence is TGTGCCAGCAGTGAAAAGACTAGCGCAAGGGAGACCCAGTACTTC.

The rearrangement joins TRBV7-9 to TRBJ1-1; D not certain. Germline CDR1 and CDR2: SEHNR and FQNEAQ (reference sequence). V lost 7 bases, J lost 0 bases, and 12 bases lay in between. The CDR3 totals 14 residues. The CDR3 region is CASTKNRMNTEAFF. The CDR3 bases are TGTGCCAGCACCAAAAACAGAATGAACACTGAAGCTTTCTTT. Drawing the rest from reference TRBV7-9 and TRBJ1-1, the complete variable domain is DTGVSQNPRHKITKRGQNVTFRCDPISEHNRLYWYRQTLGQGPEFLTYFQNEAQLEKSRLLSDRFSAERPKGSFSTLEIQRTEQGDSAMYLCASTKNRMNTEAFFGQGTRLTVV.

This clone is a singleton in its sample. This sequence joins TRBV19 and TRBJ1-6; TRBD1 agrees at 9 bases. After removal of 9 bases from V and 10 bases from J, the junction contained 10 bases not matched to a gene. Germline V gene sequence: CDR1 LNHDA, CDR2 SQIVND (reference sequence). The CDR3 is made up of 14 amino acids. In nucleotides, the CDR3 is TGTGCCAGCGGGGACAGGGCGTCAGACTCACCCCTCCACTTT. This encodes CASGDRASDSPLHF.

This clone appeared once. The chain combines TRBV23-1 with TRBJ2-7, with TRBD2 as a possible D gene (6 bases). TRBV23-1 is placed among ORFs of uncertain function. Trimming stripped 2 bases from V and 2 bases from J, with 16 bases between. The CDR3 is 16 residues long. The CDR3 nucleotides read TGCGCCAGCAGTCAAGGAGGGGCAGGGTGCCCCTACGAGCAGTACTTC. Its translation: CASSQGGAGCPYEQYF.

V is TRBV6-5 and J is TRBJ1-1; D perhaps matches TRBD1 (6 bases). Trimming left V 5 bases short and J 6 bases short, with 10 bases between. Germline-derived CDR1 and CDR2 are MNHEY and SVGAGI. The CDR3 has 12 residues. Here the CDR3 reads CASSQGRAEAFF. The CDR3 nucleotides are TGTGCCAGCAGTCAGGGGCGGGCTGAAGCTTTCTTT.

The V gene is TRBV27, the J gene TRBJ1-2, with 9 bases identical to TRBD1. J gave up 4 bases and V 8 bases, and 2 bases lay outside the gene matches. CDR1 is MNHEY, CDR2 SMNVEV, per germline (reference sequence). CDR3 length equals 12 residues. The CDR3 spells CASGQGPYGYTF. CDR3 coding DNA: TGTGCCAGCGGACAGGGGCCCTATGGCTACACCTTC.

CDR3 nucleotide sequence: TGTGCCAGCACCCAGGGACAGGGGGAGGGAGATACGCAGTATTTT. Encoded protein: CASTQGQGEGDTQYF. V and J are TRBV5-4 and TRBJ2-3, with 11 bases matching TRBD1. CDR3 size: 15 residues. CDR1 is SGHNT and CDR2 is YYREEE in the germline V gene (reference sequence). Trimming removed 6 bases from V and 5 bases from J; junction bases left unmatched: 8.

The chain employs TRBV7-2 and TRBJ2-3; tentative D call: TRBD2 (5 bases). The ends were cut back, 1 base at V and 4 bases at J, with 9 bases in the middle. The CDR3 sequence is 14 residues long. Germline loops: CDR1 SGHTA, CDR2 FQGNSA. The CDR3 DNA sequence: TGTGCCAGCAGCTTAGTTTGGGGAGCAGATACGCAGTATTTT. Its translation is CASSLVWGADTQYF.

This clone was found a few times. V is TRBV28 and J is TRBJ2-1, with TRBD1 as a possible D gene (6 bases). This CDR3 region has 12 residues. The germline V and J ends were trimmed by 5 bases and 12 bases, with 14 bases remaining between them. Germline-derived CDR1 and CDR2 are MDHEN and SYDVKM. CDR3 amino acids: CASSVTGLGQFF. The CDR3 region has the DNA TGTGCCAGCAGTGTCACAGGGTTGGGGCAGTTCTTC.

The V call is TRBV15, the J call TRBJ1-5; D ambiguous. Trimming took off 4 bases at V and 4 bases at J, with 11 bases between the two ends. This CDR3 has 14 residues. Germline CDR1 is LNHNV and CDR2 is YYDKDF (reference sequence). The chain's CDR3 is CATSTGSVNQPQHF. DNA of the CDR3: TGTGCCACCAGCACAGGAAGTGTGAATCAGCCCCAGCATTTT.

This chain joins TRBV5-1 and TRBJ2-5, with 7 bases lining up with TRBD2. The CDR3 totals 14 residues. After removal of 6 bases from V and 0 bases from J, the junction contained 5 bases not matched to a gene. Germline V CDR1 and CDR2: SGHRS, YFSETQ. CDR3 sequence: CASTAGGYQETQYF. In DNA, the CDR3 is TGCGCCAGCACCGCCGGGGGGTACCAAGAGACCCAGTACTTC.

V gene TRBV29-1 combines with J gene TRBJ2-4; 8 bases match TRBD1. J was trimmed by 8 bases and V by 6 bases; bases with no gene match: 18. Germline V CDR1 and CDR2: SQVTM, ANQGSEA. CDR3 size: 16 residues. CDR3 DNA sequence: TGCAGCGTCTCAGGCGCGGGACAGGCTATCAGGGACATTCAGTACTTC. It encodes CSVSGAGQAIRDIQYF.

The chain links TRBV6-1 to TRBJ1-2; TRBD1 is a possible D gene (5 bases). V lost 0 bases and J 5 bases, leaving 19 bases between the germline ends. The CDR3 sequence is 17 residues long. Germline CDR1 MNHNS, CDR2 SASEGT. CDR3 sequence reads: CASSEAVWDSEIYGYTF. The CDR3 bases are TGTGCCAGCAGTGAAGCGGTCTGGGACTCAGAGATTTATGGCTACACCTTC.

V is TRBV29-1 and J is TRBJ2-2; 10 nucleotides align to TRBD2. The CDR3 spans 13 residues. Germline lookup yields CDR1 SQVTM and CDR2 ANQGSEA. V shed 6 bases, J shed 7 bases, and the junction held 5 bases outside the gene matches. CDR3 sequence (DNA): TGCAGCGTGAGCGGGAGGGGTGGCGGGGAGCTGTTTTTT. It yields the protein CSVSGRGGGELFF.

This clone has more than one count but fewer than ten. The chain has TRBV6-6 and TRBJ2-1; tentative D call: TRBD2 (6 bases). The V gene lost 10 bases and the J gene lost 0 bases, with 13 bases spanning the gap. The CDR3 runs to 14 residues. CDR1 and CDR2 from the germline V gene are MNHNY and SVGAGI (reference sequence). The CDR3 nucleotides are TGTGCCATTCAGGCCGGGAGCTCCTACAATGAGCAGTTCTTC. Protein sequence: CAIQAGSSYNEQFF.

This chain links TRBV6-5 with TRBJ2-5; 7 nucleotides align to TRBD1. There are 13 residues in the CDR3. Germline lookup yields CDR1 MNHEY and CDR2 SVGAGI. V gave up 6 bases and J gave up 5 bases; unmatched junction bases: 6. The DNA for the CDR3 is TGTGCCAGCAGCGGACAGGCTGGGGAGACCCAGTACTTC. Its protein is CASSGQAGETQYF.

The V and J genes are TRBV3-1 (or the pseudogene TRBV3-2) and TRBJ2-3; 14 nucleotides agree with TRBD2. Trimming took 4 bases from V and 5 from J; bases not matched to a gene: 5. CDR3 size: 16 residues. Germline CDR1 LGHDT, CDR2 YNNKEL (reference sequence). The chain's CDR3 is CASSRLAGGHGDTQYF. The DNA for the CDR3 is TGTGCCAGCAGCCGACTAGCGGGGGGGCACGGAGATACGCAGTATTTT.

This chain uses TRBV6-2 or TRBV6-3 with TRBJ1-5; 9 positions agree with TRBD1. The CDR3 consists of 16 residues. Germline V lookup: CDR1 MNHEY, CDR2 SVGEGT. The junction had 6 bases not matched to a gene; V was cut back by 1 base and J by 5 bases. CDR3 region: CASSYWGQGFHQPQHF. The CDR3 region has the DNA TGTGCCAGCAGTTACTGGGGACAGGGTTTCCATCAGCCCCAGCATTTT.

The CDR3 DNA reads TGTGCCAGCAGCCGAGCCCTAGCGGGAGGGGCAGATACGCAGTATTTT. Encoded protein: CASSRALAGGADTQYF. The chain is built from TRBV5-4 and TRBJ2-3; TRBD2 agrees at 12 bases. Germline V gene sequence: CDR1 SGHNT, CDR2 YYREEE (reference sequence). The CDR3 runs 16 residues. V dropped 4 bases and J dropped 4; count of bases not matched to a gene: 7.

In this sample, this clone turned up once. The DNA of the CDR3 is TGTGCCAGCAGTTCCCCGGGACTAGCGGGAGTATCAAATGAGCAGTTCTTC. Encoded protein: CASSSPGLAGVSNEQFF. The chain links TRBV27 to TRBJ2-1; 14 nucleotides align to TRBD2. The V segment lost 4 bases and the J segment 7 bases; nucleotides outside the gene matches: 9. The CDR3 is 17 residues long. The germline V gene has CDR1 MNHEY and CDR2 SMNVEV (reference sequence).

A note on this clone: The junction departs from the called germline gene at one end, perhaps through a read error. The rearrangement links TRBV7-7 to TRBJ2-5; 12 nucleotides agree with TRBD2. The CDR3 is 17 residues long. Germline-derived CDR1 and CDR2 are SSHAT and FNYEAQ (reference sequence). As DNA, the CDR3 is TGTGCTAGCAGCCGACTAACTGCTAGCGGGGGGGCTGAGACCCAGTACTTC. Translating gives CASSRLTASGGAETQYF.

Written as DNA, the CDR3 is TGTGCCAGCAGCGCTCCATACTCGCTTACCTCTGGAAACACCATATATTTT. Its protein is CASSAPYSLTSGNTIYF. The chain has TRBV7-9 and TRBJ1-3; D gene unclear. Trimming took 5 bases from V and 0 from J, leaving 17 bases between them. In germline, CDR1 is SEHNR, CDR2 FQNEAQ (reference sequence). The CDR3 contains 17 residues. The variable domain in full, completed from reference TRBV7-9 and TRBJ1-3, reads DTGVSQNPRHKITKRGQNVTFRCDPISEHNRLYWYRQTLGQGPEFLTYFQNEAQLEKSRLLSDRFSAERPKGSFSTLEIQRTEQGDSAMYLCASSAPYSLTSGNTIYFGEGSWLTVV.